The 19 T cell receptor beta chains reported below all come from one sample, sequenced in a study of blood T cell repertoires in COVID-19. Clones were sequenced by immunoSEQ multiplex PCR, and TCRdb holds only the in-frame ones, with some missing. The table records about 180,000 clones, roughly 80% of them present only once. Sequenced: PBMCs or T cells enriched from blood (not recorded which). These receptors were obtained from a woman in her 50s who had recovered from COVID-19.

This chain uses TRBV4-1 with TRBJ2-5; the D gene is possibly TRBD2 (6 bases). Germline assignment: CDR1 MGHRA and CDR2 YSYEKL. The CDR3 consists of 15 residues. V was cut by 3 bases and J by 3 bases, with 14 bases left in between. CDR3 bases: TGCGCCAGCAGCCACTATGGTGGCGGGGAAGAGACCCAGTACTTC. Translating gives CASSHYGGGEETQYF.

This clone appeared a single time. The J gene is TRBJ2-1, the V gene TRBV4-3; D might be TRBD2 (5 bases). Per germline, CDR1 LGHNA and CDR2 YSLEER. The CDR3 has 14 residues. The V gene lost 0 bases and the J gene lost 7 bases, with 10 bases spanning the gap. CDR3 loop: CASSQEAWRNEQFF. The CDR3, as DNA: TGCGCCAGCAGCCAAGAGGCCTGGAGGAATGAGCAGTTCTTC.

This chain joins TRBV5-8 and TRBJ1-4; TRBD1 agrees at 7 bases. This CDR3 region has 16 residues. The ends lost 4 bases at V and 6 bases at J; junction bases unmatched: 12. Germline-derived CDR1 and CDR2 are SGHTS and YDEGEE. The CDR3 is CASSLIRTGGDEKLFF. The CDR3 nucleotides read TGTGCCAGCAGCCTCATTCGGACAGGCGGGGATGAAAAACTGTTTTTT.

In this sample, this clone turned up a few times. CDR3 sequence (DNA): TGTGCCAGTACTGGCGGTAATCGGGACAATTTTGGCTACACCTTC. This gives the protein CASTGGNRDNFGYTF. The genes are TRBV19 and TRBJ1-2; tentatively, D is TRBD1 (6 bases). The CDR3 has 15 amino acids. Germline V CDR1 and CDR2: LNHDA, SQIVND (reference sequence). V lost 7 bases to trimming and J lost 7 bases, with 22 bases between them.

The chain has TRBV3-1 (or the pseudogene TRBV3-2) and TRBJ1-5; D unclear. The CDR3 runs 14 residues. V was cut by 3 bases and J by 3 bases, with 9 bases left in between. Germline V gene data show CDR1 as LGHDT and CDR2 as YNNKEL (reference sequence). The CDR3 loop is CASSHHSSNQPQHF. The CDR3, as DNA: TGTGCCAGCAGCCACCACAGTTCCAATCAGCCCCAGCATTTT.

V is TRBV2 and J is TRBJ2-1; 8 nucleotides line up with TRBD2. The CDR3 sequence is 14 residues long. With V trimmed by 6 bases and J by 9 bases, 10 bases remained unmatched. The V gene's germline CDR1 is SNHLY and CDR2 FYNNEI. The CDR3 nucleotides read TGTGCCAGCAGCAGACTAGCGAGGGGGAGTGAGCAGTTCTTC. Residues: CASSRLARGSEQFF.

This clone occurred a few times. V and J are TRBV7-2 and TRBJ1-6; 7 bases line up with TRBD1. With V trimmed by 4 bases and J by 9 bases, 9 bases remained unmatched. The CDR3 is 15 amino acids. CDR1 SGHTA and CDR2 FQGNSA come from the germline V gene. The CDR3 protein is CASSSKTGRISPLHF. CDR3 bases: TGTGCCAGCAGCTCCAAGACAGGGAGGATTTCACCCCTCCACTTT.

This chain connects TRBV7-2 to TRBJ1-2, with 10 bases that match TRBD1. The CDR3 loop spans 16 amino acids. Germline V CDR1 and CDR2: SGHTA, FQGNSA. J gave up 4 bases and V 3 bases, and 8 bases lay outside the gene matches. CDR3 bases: TGTGCCAGCAGCTTTGCCGGGACAGGGGAGAGCTATGGCTACACCTTC. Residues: CASSFAGTGESYGYTF. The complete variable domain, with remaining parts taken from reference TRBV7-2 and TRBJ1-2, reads GAGVSQSPSNKVTEKGKDVELRCDPISGHTALYWYRQSLGQGLEFLIYFQGNSAPDKSGLPSDRFSAERTGGSVSTLTIQRTQQEDSAVYLCASSFAGTGESYGYTFGSGTRLTVV.

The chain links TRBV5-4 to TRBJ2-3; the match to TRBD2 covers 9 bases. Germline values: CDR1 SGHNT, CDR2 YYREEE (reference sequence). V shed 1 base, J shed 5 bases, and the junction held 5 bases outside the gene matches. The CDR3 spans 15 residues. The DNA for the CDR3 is TGTGCCAGCAGCTTGCGCCTAGCGGGGCTAGATACGCAGTATTTT. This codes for CASSLRLAGLDTQYF.

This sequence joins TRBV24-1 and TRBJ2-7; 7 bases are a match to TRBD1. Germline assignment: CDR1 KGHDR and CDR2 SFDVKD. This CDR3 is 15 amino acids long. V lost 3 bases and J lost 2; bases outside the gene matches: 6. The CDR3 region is CATSDPGTATYEQYF. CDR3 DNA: TGTGCCACCAGTGATCCCGGGACAGCGACCTACGAGCAGTACTTC.

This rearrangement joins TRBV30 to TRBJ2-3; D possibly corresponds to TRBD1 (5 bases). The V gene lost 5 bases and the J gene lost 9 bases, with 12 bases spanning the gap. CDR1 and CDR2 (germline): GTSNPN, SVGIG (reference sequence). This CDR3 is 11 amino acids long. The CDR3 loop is CAWAKGLTQYF. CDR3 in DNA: TGTGCCTGGGCGAAGGGGCTAACGCAGTATTTT.

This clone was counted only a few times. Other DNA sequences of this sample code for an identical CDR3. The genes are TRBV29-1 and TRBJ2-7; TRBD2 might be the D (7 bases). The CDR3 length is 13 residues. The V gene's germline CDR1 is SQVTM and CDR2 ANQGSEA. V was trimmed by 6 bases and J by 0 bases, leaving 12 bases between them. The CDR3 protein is CSVRGGSSYEQYF. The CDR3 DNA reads TGCAGCGTGAGGGGGGGTAGCTCCTACGAGCAGTACTTC.

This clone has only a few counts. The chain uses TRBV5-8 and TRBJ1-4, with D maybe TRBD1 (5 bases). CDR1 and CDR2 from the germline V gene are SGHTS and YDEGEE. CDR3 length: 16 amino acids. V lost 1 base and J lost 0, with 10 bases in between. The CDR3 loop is CASSLPGGATNEKLFF. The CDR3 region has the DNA TGTGCCAGCAGCTTGCCGGGGGGGGCAACTAATGAAAAACTGTTTTTT.

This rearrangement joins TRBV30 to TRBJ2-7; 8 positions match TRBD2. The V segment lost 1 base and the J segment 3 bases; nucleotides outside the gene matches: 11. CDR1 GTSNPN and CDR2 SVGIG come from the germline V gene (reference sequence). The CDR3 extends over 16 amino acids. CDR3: CAWSAPGGGAFYEQYF. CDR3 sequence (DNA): TGTGCCTGGAGTGCCCCCGGGGGGGGCGCCTTCTACGAGCAGTACTTC.

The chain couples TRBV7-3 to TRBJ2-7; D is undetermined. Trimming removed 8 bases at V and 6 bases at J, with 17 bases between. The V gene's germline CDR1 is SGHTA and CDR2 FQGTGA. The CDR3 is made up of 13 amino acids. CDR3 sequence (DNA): TGTGCCAGCGGCCTTTCGGCTAGTGGCGAGCAGTACTTC. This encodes CASGLSASGEQYF.

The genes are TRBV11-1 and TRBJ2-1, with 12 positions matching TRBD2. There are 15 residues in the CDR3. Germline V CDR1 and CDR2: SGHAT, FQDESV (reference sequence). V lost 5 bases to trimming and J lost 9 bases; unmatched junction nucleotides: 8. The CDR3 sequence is CASSPRLAGEPEQFF. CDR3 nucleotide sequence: TGTGCCAGCAGCCCCCGACTAGCGGGAGAACCTGAGCAGTTCTTC.

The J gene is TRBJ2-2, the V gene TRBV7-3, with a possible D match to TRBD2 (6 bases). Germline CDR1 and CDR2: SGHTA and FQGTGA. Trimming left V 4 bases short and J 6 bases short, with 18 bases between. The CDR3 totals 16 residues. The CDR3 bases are TGTGCCAGCAGCTCCTGGGACTCGGGGGTCGCCGGGGAGCTGTTTTTT. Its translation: CASSSWDSGVAGELFF.

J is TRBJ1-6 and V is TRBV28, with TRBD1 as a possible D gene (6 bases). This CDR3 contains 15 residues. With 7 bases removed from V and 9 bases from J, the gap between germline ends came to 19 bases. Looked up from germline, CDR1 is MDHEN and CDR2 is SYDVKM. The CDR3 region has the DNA TGTGCCAGCACCCGAAGCAGGGGATACGGTTCACCCCTCCACTTT. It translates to CASTRSRGYGSPLHF.

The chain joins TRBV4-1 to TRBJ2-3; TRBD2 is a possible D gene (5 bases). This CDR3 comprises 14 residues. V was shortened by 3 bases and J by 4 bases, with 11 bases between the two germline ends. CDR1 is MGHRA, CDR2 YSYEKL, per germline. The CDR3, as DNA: TGCGCCAGCAGCCATTTCGGCGGGTCAGATACGCAGTATTTT. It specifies CASSHFGGSDTQYF.